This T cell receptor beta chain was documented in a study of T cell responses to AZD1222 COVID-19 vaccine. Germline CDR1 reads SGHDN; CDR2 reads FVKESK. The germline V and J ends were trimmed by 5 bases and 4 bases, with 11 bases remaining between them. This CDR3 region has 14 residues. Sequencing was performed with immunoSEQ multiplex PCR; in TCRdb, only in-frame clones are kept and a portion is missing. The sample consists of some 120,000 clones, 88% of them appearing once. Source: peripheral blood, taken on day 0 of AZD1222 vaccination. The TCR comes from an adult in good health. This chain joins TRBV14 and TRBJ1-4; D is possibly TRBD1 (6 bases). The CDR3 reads CASSSGRGNEKLFF. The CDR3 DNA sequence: TGTGCCAGCAGCTCCGGCAGGGGTAATGAAAAACTGTTTTTT. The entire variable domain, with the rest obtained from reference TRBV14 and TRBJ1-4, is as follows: EAGVTQFPSHSVIEKGQTVTLRCDPISGHDNLYWYRRVMGKEIKFLLHFVKESKQDESGMPNNRFLAERTGGTYSTLKVQPAELEDSGVYFCASSSGRGNEKLFFGSGTQLSVL.